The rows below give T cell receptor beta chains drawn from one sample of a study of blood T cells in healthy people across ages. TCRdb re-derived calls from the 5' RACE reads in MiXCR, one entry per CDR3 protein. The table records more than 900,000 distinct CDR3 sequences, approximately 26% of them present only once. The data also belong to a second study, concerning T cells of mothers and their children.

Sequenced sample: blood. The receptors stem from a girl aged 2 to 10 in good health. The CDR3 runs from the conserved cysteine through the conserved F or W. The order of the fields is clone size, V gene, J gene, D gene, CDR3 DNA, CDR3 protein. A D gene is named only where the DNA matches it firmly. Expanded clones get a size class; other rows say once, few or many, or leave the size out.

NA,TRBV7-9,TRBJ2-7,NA,TGTGCCAGCAGCTCCGAGACTTACGAGCAGTACTTC,CASSSETYEQYF
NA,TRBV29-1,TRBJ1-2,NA,TGCAGCGCCCCATCCGGGGGAGGCGACTACACCTTC,CSAPSGGGDYTF
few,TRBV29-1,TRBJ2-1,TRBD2,TGCAGCGTTGGCCGGGCGACTAGCGGGAGCAATGAGCAGTTCTTC,CSVGRATSGSNEQFF
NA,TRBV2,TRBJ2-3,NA,TGTGCCAGCAGTGACCCTAGTCGAGATACGCAGTATTTT,CASSDPSRDTQYF
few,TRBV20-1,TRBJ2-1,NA,TGCAGTGCTAGGGGTGGGGCGACCTACAATGAGCAGTTCTTC,CSARGGATYNEQFF
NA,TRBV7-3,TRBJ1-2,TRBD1,TGTGCCAGCAGCCCGGTTGGAGACGAGGGGGCCTATGGCTACACCTTC,CASSPVGDEGAYGYTF
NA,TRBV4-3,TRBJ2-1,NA,TGCGCCAGCAGCCAAGATCGGGGCGGGGCCCCGGGAGAGCAGTTCTTC,CASSQDRGGAPGEQFF
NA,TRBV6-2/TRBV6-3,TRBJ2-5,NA,TGTGCCAGCAGTTACGCGGGCAGACTGGGGGAGACCCAGTACTTC,CASSYAGRLGETQYF
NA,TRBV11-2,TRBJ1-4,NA,TGTGCCAGCAGCTTCGGCAGGGGCGTAGGTGAAAAACTGTTTTTT,CASSFGRGVGEKLFF
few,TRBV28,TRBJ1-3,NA,TGTGCCAGCAGAGAAGAGGGAAACACCATATATTTT,CASREEGNTIYF
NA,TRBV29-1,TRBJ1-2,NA,TGCAGCTCCGACGGCGGCCTCCATGTAAGTGGCTACACCTTC,CSSDGGLHVSGYTF
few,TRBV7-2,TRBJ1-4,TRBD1,TGTGCCAGCAGCTGGAGACAGGGGTTAGGCACTAATGAAAAACTGTTTTTT,CASSWRQGLGTNEKLFF
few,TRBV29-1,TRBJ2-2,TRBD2,TGCAGCGTTGAAGATCGACGGGGGGCCGGGGAGCTGTTTTTT,CSVEDRRGAGELFF
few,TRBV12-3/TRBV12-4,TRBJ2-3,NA,TGTGCCAGCAGTTTTGAGCGAACAGATACGCAGTATTTT,CASSFERTDTQYF
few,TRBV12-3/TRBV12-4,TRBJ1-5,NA,TGTGCCAGCAGTTTTCAGGAACGTCAGCCCCAGCATTTT,CASSFQERQPQHF
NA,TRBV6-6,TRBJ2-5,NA,TGTGCCAGCAGTTACTCGAGGGGTCAAGAGACCCAGTACTTC,CASSYSRGQETQYF
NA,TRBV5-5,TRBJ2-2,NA,TGTGCCAGCAGCTTTGGGACTCGGAACACCGGGGAGCTGTTTTTT,CASSFGTRNTGELFF
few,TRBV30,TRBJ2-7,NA,TGTGCCTGGGTGTTACAGGGTTATTTTTTCTACGAGCAGTACTTC,CAWVLQGYFFYEQYF
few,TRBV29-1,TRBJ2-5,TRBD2,TGCAGCGTTGCTAGCGGCTACCAAGAGACCCAGTACTTC,CSVASGYQETQYF
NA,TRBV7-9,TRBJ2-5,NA,TGTGCCAGCAGCGAGGACGACCGGTACCAAGAGACCCAGTACTTC,CASSEDDRYQETQYF
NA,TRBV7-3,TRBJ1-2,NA,TGTGCCAGCAGCCCGCAGGGTGAGGGCGACTATGGCTACACCTTC,CASSPQGEGDYGYTF
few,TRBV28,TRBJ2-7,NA,TGTGCCAGCAGTTTAATAGCCTCGAGCTCCTACGAGCAGTACTTC,CASSLIASSSYEQYF
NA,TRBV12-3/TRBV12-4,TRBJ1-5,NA,TGTGCCAGCAGTTTAGGCCAGGCCCAGCCCCAGCATTTT,CASSLGQAQPQHF
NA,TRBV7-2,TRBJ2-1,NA,TGTGCCAGCAGCTTGAGACAGTCCTATGGGCAGTTCTTC,CASSLRQSYGQFF
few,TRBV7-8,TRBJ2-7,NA,TGTGCCAGCAGCTCCGGAGGGCACCTTGGGAGCTACGAGCAGTACTTC,CASSSGGHLGSYEQYF
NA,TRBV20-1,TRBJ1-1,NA,TGCAGTGCTAGGGTCCGGGGGCTTGGCACTGAAGCTTTCTTT,CSARVRGLGTEAFF
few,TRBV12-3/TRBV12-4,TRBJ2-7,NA,TGTGCCAGCAGTTTAGCGCCGGGTGATTCCTACGAGCAGTACTTC,CASSLAPGDSYEQYF
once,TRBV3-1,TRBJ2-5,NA,TGTGCCAGCAGTCTCCCCCGGGAAACTTATGACGAGACCCAGTACTTC,CASSLPRETYDETQYF
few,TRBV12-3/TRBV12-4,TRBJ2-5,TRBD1,TGTGCCAGCAGGCACAGGGGAGAGGGGGAGACCCAGTACTTC,CASRHRGEGETQYF
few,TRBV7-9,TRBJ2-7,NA,TGTGCCAGCAGCTCCCCGACCCCCTACGAGCAGTACTTC,CASSSPTPYEQYF
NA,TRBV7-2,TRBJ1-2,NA,TGTGCCAGCAGCTTAAATTGGGATATAGGATATGGCTGCACCTTC,CASSLNWDIGYGCTF
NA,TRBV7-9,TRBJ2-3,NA,TGTGCCAGCAGTTACAGGGATGGATCATGGGCAGATACGCAGTATTTT,CASSYRDGSWADTQYF
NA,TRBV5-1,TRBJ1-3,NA,TGCGCCAGCAGCGTTGGGACCTTGGGAGGAAACACCATATATTTT,CASSVGTLGGNTIYF
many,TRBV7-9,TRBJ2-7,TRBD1,TGTGCCAGCAGCCATCGGGACAGAGGGAACGAGCAGTACTTC,CASSHRDRGNEQYF
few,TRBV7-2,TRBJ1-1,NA,TGTGCCAGTACCCCCGCTTGGTCAGCGAACACTGAAGCTTTCTTT,CASTPAWSANTEAFF
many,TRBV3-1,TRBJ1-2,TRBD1,TGTGCCAGCAGCCAAGACAGGGGGCTATATGGCTACACCTTC,CASSQDRGLYGYTF
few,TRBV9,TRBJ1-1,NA,TGTGCCAGCAGCGTAGAGGTCCAGGGGAAACGGAACACTGAAGCTTTCTTT,CASSVEVQGKRNTEAFF
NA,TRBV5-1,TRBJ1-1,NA,TGCGCCAGCAGCTTGGAAGTGAACACTGGAGCTTTCTTT,CASSLEVNTGAFF
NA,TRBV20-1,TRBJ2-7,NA,TGCAGTGCTAAGGGTGGAACTAGCCCTTACGAGCAGTACTTC,CSAKGGTSPYEQYF
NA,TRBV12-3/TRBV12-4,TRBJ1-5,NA,TGTGCCAGCAGTTTTAGTTTAGCACCCTCGCATTTT,CASSFSLAPSHF
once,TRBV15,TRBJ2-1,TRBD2,TGTGCCACCAGCCTTGATCGCGGGGGGCGCAATGAGCAGTTCTTC,CATSLDRGGRNEQFF
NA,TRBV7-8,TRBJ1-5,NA,TGTGCCAGCACGGTAGGGAATCAGCCCCAGCATTTT,CASTVGNQPQHF
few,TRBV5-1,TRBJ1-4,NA,TGCGCCAGCAGCCAAGGATCCCCGGGGGAAAAACTGTTTTTT,CASSQGSPGEKLFF
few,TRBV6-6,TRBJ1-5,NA,TGTGCCAGCAGTTACTCGAAAGGGAGAAATCAGCCCCAGCATTTT,CASSYSKGRNQPQHF
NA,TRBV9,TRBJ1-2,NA,TGTGCCAGCACCGTAGGGGGGCAGAACTATGGCTACACCTTC,CASTVGGQNYGYTF
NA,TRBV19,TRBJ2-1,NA,TGTGCCAGTAGTTTAGGGACTCCTGAAACTGGAATGTTCTTC,CASSLGTPETGMFF
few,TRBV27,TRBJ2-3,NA,TGTGCCAGCAGTTTGTCCCCCTCCGTAGATACACAGTATTTT,CASSLSPSVDTQYF
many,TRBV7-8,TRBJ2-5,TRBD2,TGTGCCAGCAGCCCCGGACTAGCGGGAGTGTTTGAGGTGGCCCAGTACTTC,CASSPGLAGVFEVAQYF
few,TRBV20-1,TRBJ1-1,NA,TGCAGTGCTAGAGGGCTTTCTGGAGGGAACACTGAAGCTTTCTTT,CSARGLSGGNTEAFF
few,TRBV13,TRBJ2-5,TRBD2,TGTGCCAGCAGCTCAACAAGCGGGAGGGCAGGAGAGACCCAGTACTTC,CASSSTSGRAGETQYF
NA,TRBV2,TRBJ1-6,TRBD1,TGTGCCATAACTCCGGGACAGTATAATTCACCCCTCCACTTT,CAITPGQYNSPLHF
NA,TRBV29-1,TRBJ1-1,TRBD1,TGCAGCGTTGAACCACGGGACAGGGGATACACTGAAGCTTTCTTT,CSVEPRDRGYTEAFF
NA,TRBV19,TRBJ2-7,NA,TGTGCCAGTAGTGCGGGACGGTCCTCCTACGAGCAGTACTTC,CASSAGRSSYEQYF
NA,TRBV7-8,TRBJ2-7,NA,TGTGCCAGCAGTCACATAGGTTCTTCGGGAGTCCACGAGCAGTACTTC,CASSHIGSSGVHEQYF
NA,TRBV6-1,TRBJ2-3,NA,TGTGCCAGCAGGGAGGGGGCTTATGCAGATACGCAGTATTTT,CASREGAYADTQYF
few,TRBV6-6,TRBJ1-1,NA,TGTGCCAGCAGTTTGGACAGATCTGAAGCTTTCTTT,CASSLDRSEAFF
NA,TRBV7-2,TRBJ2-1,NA,TGTGCCAGCAGCCTCCAAACAGGACTGTACAATGAGCAGTTCTTC,CASSLQTGLYNEQFF